Listed here are 17 T cell receptor beta chains from one sample, sequenced in a study of immune heterogeneity within non-small cell lung tumors. Amplifying TCR beta CDR3 involved multiplex PCR carried out with 32 V and 13 J primers. TCRdb reprocessed the multiplex PCR reads via MiXCR and lists one record per CDR3 protein. The sample holds roughly 14,000 distinct CDR3 sequences, around 28% seen once. Template material comprised bulk tumor genomic DNA at approximately 540 ng per sample. Collection of several biopsies per primary tumor, spaced far apart, took place during surgery. Each patient presented with untreated, newly diagnosed non-small cell lung cancer and received curative surgery. Material for sequencing was lung tumor tissue. Source of these receptors: a man aged 40-55 years with non-small cell lung cancer.

Regarding this clonotype: A much larger clone differs from this one at a single base, so this may be a read error. The rearrangement joins TRBV11-3 to TRBJ2-7, with 10 bases aligning to TRBD2. This CDR3 is 15 amino acids long. CDR1 and CDR2 (germline): SGHNT, YENEEA. V lost 3 bases, J lost 6 bases, and 8 bases stayed unmatched. The CDR3: CASSFASGSRVEQYF. For the CDR3, the DNA is TGTGCCAGCAGCTTTGCTAGCGGGAGTCGTGTCGAGCAGTACTTC. Complete variable domain (other parts from reference TRBV11-3 and TRBJ2-7): EAGVVQSPRYKIIEKKQPVAFWCNPISGHNTLYWYLQNLGQGPELLIRYENEEAVDDSQLPKDRFSAERLKGVDSTLKIQPAELGDSAVYLCASSFASGSRVEQYFGPGTRLTVT.

As to this clonotype: A much larger clonotype is one base distant, so this may be a read error. The chain links TRBV24-1 to TRBJ1-2, with D uncertain. Trimming removed 6 bases from V and 8 bases from J, with 15 bases in between. The germline CDR1 and CDR2 sequences are KGHDR and SFDVKD. The CDR3 runs 13 residues. The CDR3 region has the DNA TGTGCCACCAGTAGTGGATGGGCCCACGGCTACACCTTC. Encoded protein: CATSSGWAHGYTF.

This clonotype was picked up many times. The chain employs TRBV12-3 or TRBV12-4 and TRBJ1-1; D gene unclear. V lost 6 bases and J lost 1, with 15 bases in between. This CDR3 is 15 amino acids long. CDR3 DNA sequence: TGTGCCAGCAGCCTCACCGGGGTGGAGAACACTGAAGCTTTCTTT. It encodes CASSLTGVENTEAFF.

With regard to this clonotype: Germline is not matched at one junction end, which may reflect a read error. CDR3 DNA sequence: TGTTCCAGCAGCTATTCGCTCCGGTGCGCTGGAAACACCATATATTTT. As protein: CSSSYSLRCAGNTIYF. V usage is TRBV7-8 and J usage is TRBJ1-3; D remains unclear. The CDR3 loop spans 16 amino acids. Germline V gene data show CDR1 as SGHVS and CDR2 as FQNEAQ.

This clonotype was counted between two and nine times. The chain couples TRBV4-3 to TRBJ1-3; weak D call: TRBD1 (6 bases). V gave up 0 bases and J gave up 3 bases, with 12 bases separating them. There are 16 residues in the CDR3. Germline CDR1 and CDR2: LGHNA and YSLEER. This CDR3 is CASSQDSRGSGNTIYF. The CDR3 DNA follows: TGCGCCAGCAGCCAAGATAGCAGGGGAAGTGGAAACACCATATATTTT.

By share, this clonotype counts as medium-sized (0.01 to 0.1%). This chain connects TRBV27 to TRBJ1-5, with 8 bases identical to TRBD1. The length of the CDR3 is 14 residues. With V trimmed by 3 bases and J by 7 bases, 5 bases remained unmatched. Germline-derived CDR1 and CDR2 are MNHEY and SMNVEV (reference sequence). CDR3 amino acids: CASSFLQGDQPQHF. The CDR3 nucleotides are TGTGCCAGCAGTTTTTTACAGGGGGACCAGCCCCAGCATTTT.

The chain has TRBV5-1 and TRBJ2-7; perhaps TRBD1 as D (6 bases). The length of the CDR3 is 14 residues. Germline-derived CDR1 and CDR2 are SGHRS and YFSETQ. Trimming stripped 1 base from V and 3 bases from J, with 11 bases between. The CDR3: CASSLRAGDYEQYF. The CDR3 DNA follows: TGCGCCAGCAGCTTGAGGGCAGGGGACTACGAGCAGTACTTC.

There are many counts of this clonotype. This chain joins TRBV4-3 and TRBJ1-6; D is unresolved. This CDR3 is 13 amino acids long. Germline assignment: CDR1 LGHNA and CDR2 YSLEER. Trimming cost V 0 bases and J 10 bases, with 7 bases left between them. The CDR3: CASSQESSSPLHF. The CDR3 DNA reads TGCGCCAGCAGCCAAGAGAGCTCATCACCCCTCCACTTT.

This clonotype was recorded once. V is TRBV28 and J is TRBJ2-5; D remains ambiguous. The CDR3 loop spans 17 amino acids. V lost 1 base and J lost 1, with 16 bases in between. Germline V gene data show CDR1 as MDHEN and CDR2 as SYDVKM. CDR3 sequence reads: CASSLFGSPSSQETQYF. CDR3 DNA sequence: TGTGCCAGCAGTTTATTTGGCAGTCCTAGTTCCCAAGAGACCCAGTACTTC.

The V call is TRBV19, the J call TRBJ1-1, with D possibly TRBD1 on 5 matching bases. The length of the CDR3 is 14 residues. The V gene lost 6 bases and the J gene lost 1 base, with 12 bases spanning the gap. The germline V gene has CDR1 LNHDA and CDR2 SQIVND (reference sequence). The DNA for the CDR3 is TGTGCCAGTAGGATCAGGGCAGAGAACACTGAAGCTTTCTTT. It codes for CASRIRAENTEAFF.

This clonotype is labeled as medium-sized. The chain joins TRBV12-3 or TRBV12-4 to TRBJ1-2; 10 bases align to TRBD1. The CDR3 is 12 residues long. The junction had 2 bases not matched to a gene; V was cut back by 5 bases and J by 8 bases. CDR3 sequence: CASSDRGHGYTF. CDR3 nucleotides: TGTGCCAGCAGTGACAGGGGGCACGGCTACACCTTC.

This clonotype showed up just once. Possible read error: a much larger clone is one base away. The chain couples TRBV9 to TRBJ1-2; tentatively, D is TRBD1 (5 bases). Germline V gives CDR1 SGDLS, CDR2 YYNGEE. The CDR3 extends over 11 amino acids. Trimming removed 5 bases from V and 8 bases from J, with 10 bases in between. CDR3 region: CASRRKGGYTF. In DNA, the CDR3 is TGTGCCAGCAGAAGAAAGGGGGGCTACACCTTC. The variable domain in full, completed from reference TRBV9 and TRBJ1-2, reads DSGVTQTPKHLITATGQRVTLRCSPRSGDLSVYWYQQSLDQGLQFLIQYYNGEERAKGNILERFSAQQFPDLHSELNLSSLELGDSALYFCASRRKGGYTFGSGTRLTVV.

This clonotype was counted only a few times. The J gene is TRBJ1-3, the V gene TRBV5-8; a weak D match, TRBD1 (5 bases). The CDR3 is 15 residues long. V gave up 3 bases and J gave up 0 bases, with 10 bases separating them. CDR1 SGHTS and CDR2 YDEGEE come from the germline V gene. The CDR3 spells CASSWGTYSGNTIYF. CDR3 coding DNA: TGTGCCAGCAGCTGGGGGACCTACTCTGGAAACACCATATATTTT.

Comments on this clonotype: A much larger clone lies one base from this, so it may be a read error. This chain uses TRBV6-2 or TRBV6-3 with TRBJ1-2, with D possibly TRBD1 on 5 matching bases. CDR3 size: 15 residues. Germline lookup yields CDR1 MNHEY and CDR2 SVGEGT. V shed 6 bases and J shed 5 bases, with 19 bases lying between them. This CDR3 reads CASSLQAGYGYGYTF. The CDR3, as DNA: TGTGCCAGCAGCTTACAGGCGGGCTACGGATATGGCTACACCTTC.

With regard to this clonotype: A much larger clone is a single base away; this may be a read error. The rearrangement uses TRBV5-1 and TRBJ2-1, with 10 bases fitting TRBD2. The CDR3 contains 13 residues. CDR1 SGHRS and CDR2 YFSETQ come from the germline V gene. CDR3 in DNA: TGCACCAGCAGCTTAAGCGGGAGGGATGAGCAGTTCTTC. Amino acid sequence: CTSSLSGRDEQFF.

In its sample, this clonotype is medium-sized. The chain recombines TRBV12-3 or TRBV12-4 with TRBJ2-1; no definite D call. V was pared by 6 bases and J by 5 bases, with 8 bases between. This CDR3 region has 12 residues. CDR3 sequence (DNA): TGTGCCAGCAGCCCGGACCACAATGAGCAGTTCTTC. Translating it yields CASSPDHNEQFF.

This clonotype appeared many times. CDR3 sequence (DNA): TGTGCCAGCAGCCCCACACAGACGGGGTTGGATGAGCAGTTCTTC. Translating gives CASSPTQTGLDEQFF. The V and J genes are TRBV12-3 or TRBV12-4 and TRBJ2-1; possibly TRBD2 for D (5 bases). Between the trimmed V and J ends, which lost 6 bases and 8 bases, there was a span of 20 bases. CDR3 length: 15 residues.